What follows are 28 T cell receptor beta chains derived from one specimen sequenced in a study of T cell responses to AZD1222 COVID-19 vaccine. TCRdb keeps only in-frame clones here, not all; method: immunoSEQ multiplex PCR. This table holds 150,000 or so clones, about 85% found once. Here the sequenced sample was peripheral blood, taken after recovery from COVID-19. Receptors originate from an adult who had recovered from COVID-19.

The chain employs TRBV5-5 and TRBJ2-7; D is possibly TRBD2 (6 bases). From germline, CDR1 is SGHKS and CDR2 YYEKEE (reference sequence). Trimming took 4 bases from V and 0 from J, leaving 14 bases between them. The CDR3 extends over 15 amino acids. CDR3 residues: CASSTTGLSSYEQYF. DNA for the CDR3: TGTGCCAGCAGCACGACGGGACTTTCCTCCTACGAGCAGTACTTC.

This rearrangement joins TRBV5-4 to TRBJ1-2; 9 nucleotides agree with TRBD1. Unmatched junction bases numbered 9, after V lost 0 bases and J lost 6 bases. Germline CDR1 reads SGHNT; CDR2 reads YYREEE (reference sequence). The CDR3 spans 16 residues. CDR3 coding DNA: TGTGCCAGCAGCTTGGCAGGGCACAGGGGGCGTAATGGCTACACCTTC. Amino acids: CASSLAGHRGRNGYTF.

CDR3 residues: CASSPEGGGTEAFF. CDR3 bases: TGTGCCAGCAGCCCCGAGGGGGGAGGCACTGAAGCTTTCTTT. The chain is built from TRBV3-1 (or the pseudogene TRBV3-2) and TRBJ1-1; D might be TRBD1 (6 bases). The length of the CDR3 is 14 residues. Germline V gene lookup returns CDR1 LGHDT and CDR2 YNNKEL (reference sequence). Trimming removed 4 bases at V and 4 bases at J, with 13 bases between.

The chain links TRBV5-1 to TRBJ1-3, with 7 positions matching TRBD1. V trimming: 4 bases; J trimming: 3 bases; junction bases outside the gene matches: 10. Germline assignment: CDR1 SGHRS and CDR2 YFSETQ. The CDR3 runs 16 residues. The CDR3 DNA reads TGCGCCAGCAGCCACAGAGCGACAGGGAATGGAAACACCATATATTTT. It specifies CASSHRATGNGNTIYF.

Notes on this clone: The same CDR3 is also encoded by other DNA sequences in this sample. The chain links TRBV27 to TRBJ2-7, with unresolved D. This CDR3 is built from 11 residues. Germline assignment: CDR1 MNHEY and CDR2 SMNVEV (reference sequence). The V gene lost 3 bases and the J gene lost 3 bases, with 3 bases spanning the gap. The CDR3: CASSFGYEQYF. The CDR3 DNA is TGTGCCAGCAGTTTCGGCTACGAGCAGTACTTC.

This chain uses TRBV20-1 with TRBJ2-1; 7 nucleotides agree with TRBD1. Germline CDR1 is DFQATT and CDR2 is SNEGSKA (reference sequence). This CDR3 is 11 amino acids long. J gave up 9 bases and V 6 bases, and 5 bases lay outside the gene matches. CDR3 residues: CSAKGASEQFF. CDR3 nucleotide sequence: TGCAGTGCCAAGGGGGCCAGTGAGCAGTTCTTC.

This rearrangement joins TRBV2 to TRBJ1-2, with D maybe TRBD1 (5 bases). This CDR3 has 15 amino acids. The V and J ends lost 5 bases and 0 bases respectively, with 13 bases between them. Looked up from germline, CDR1 is SNHLY and CDR2 is FYNNEI. CDR3 DNA: TGTGCCAGCAGTTACCGACAGCTATCTAACTATGGCTACACCTTC. It yields the protein CASSYRQLSNYGYTF.

The chain couples TRBV28 to TRBJ1-5, with D maybe TRBD1 (6 bases). Deletions cut 6 bases from V and 5 bases from J, with 8 bases between. This CDR3 region has 12 residues. CDR1 is MDHEN, CDR2 SYDVKM, per germline. The CDR3 region is CASRRGDQPQHF. In DNA, the CDR3 is TGTGCCAGCAGGAGGGGGGATCAGCCCCAGCATTTT. Variable domain in full (rest from reference TRBV28 and TRBJ1-5): DVKVTQSSRYLVKRTGEKVFLECVQDMDHENMFWYRQDPGLGLRLIYFSYDVKMKEKGDIPEGYSVSREKKERFSLILESASTNQTSMYLCASRRGDQPQHFGDGTRLSIL.

J is TRBJ1-2 and V is TRBV11-2; tentatively, D is TRBD1 (5 bases). Trimming took 6 bases from V and 1 from J, leaving 12 bases between them. Germline CDR1 is SGHAT and CDR2 is FQNNGV. The CDR3 spans 14 residues. The CDR3 bases are TGTGCCAGCAGGGGGGACTTATATAACTATGGCTACACCTTC. It is translated as CASRGDLYNYGYTF.

The chain recombines TRBV4-2 with TRBJ1-2; 8 bases map to TRBD1. Trimming took 0 bases from V and 1 from J; bases not matched to a gene: 10. From germline, CDR1 is LGHNA and CDR2 YNFKEQ. CDR3 length: 18 amino acids. The CDR3 DNA is TGTGCCAGCAGCCAAGATCCGAGGGCCGACAGGGGTAACTATGGCTACACCTTC. The encoded protein is CASSQDPRADRGNYGYTF.

This clone was detected a few times. The junction departs from the called germline gene at one end, perhaps through a read error. The chain recombines TRBV11-2 with TRBJ2-4; D is unclear. The CDR3 length is 9 residues. Germline V gene data show CDR1 as SGHAT and CDR2 as FQNNGV. In DNA, the CDR3 is TGTGCCAGCAAAGACATTCAGTACTTC. It translates to CASKDIQYF.

The chain carries TRBV7-9 and TRBJ1-3, with unresolved D. From germline, CDR1 is SEHNR and CDR2 FQNEAQ (reference sequence). The CDR3 is made up of 13 amino acids. V dropped 10 bases and J dropped 0 bases, with 10 bases sitting between them. In nucleotides, the CDR3 is TGTGCCACCCCGGAGGCCTCTGGAAACACCATATATTTT. This sequence encodes CATPEASGNTIYF.

The chain is built from TRBV12-5 and TRBJ1-3; no definite D call. Germline V gene lookup returns CDR1 LGHNT and CDR2 FRNRAP. This CDR3 region has 13 residues. V was shortened by 4 bases and J by 7 bases, with 11 bases between the two germline ends. CDR3 amino acids: CASGSGRANTIYF. As DNA, the CDR3 is TGTGCTAGTGGTTCCGGCAGAGCGAACACCATATATTTT.

This clone was observed a single time. The CDR3 is CASSVGGGAGVSGELFF. DNA of the CDR3: TGTGCCAGCAGCGTAGGGGGAGGAGCGGGAGTTTCCGGGGAGCTGTTTTTT. The rearrangement uses TRBV9 and TRBJ2-2; 8 bases are a match to TRBD2. Germline assignment: CDR1 SGDLS and CDR2 YYNGEE. Trimming removed 0 bases from V and 6 bases from J; junction bases left unmatched: 10. The CDR3 totals 17 residues.

The chain uses TRBV7-9 and TRBJ1-1, with D perhaps TRBD1 (5 bases). There are 11 residues in the CDR3. The germline V and J ends were trimmed by 8 bases and 4 bases, with 8 bases remaining between them. Germline loops: CDR1 SEHNR, CDR2 FQNEAQ (reference sequence). CDR3 sequence reads: CASVGLTEAFF. The CDR3 coding sequence is TGTGCCAGCGTGGGACTCACTGAAGCTTTCTTT.

V and J are TRBV5-6 and TRBJ1-2, with D tentatively TRBD1 (5 bases). This CDR3 comprises 14 residues. The V gene lost 2 bases and the J gene lost 2 bases, with 10 bases spanning the gap. Germline V gene data show CDR1 as SGHDT and CDR2 as YYEEEE. CDR3 protein: CASSFGQGNYGYTF. Here the CDR3 DNA reads TGTGCCAGCAGCTTCGGACAAGGGAACTATGGCTACACCTTC.

V is TRBV19 and J is TRBJ1-5; D call uncertain. CDR1 and CDR2 from the germline V gene are LNHDA and SQIVND (reference sequence). The CDR3 has 14 residues. Trimming cost V 3 bases and J 5 bases, with 11 bases left between them. CDR3 DNA sequence: TGTGCCAGTAGTATTAAGGCGGATTATCAGCCCCAGCATTTT. Translated: CASSIKADYQPQHF.

The chain uses TRBV5-6 and TRBJ2-7; 8 bases are a match to TRBD2. CDR1 is SGHDT and CDR2 is YYEEEE in the germline V gene. This CDR3 comprises 13 residues. The junction had 4 bases not matched to a gene; V was cut back by 1 base and J by 7 bases. The CDR3 DNA sequence: TGTGCCAGCAGCTTGTCGGGACTAGTTGAGCAGTACTTC. Translating it yields CASSLSGLVEQYF.

The CDR3 DNA is TGTGCCACCAGTCTAGAGGGATCGACTCAGCCCCAGCATTTT. This encodes CATSLEGSTQPQHF. The chain employs TRBV24-1 and TRBJ1-5; D is unresolved. This CDR3 comprises 14 residues. V lost 6 bases and J 6 bases, leaving 14 bases between the germline ends. Germline-derived CDR1 and CDR2 are KGHDR and SFDVKD.

This chain links TRBV27 with TRBJ1-1; D remains ambiguous. Trimming cost V 8 bases and J 0 bases, with 7 bases left between them. CDR1 MNHEY and CDR2 SMNVEV come from the germline V gene (reference sequence). The CDR3 is 12 amino acids. The CDR3, as DNA: TGTGCCAGCTGGAGGATGAACACTGAAGCTTTCTTT. Protein sequence: CASWRMNTEAFF.

This chain links TRBV7-8 with TRBJ1-1, with D maybe TRBD1 (5 bases). Trimming cost V 1 base and J 5 bases, with 11 bases left between them. Germline CDR1 and CDR2: SGHVS and FQNEAQ. This CDR3 has 14 residues. The chain's CDR3 is CASSLEGVGTEAFF. CDR3 coding DNA: TGTGCCAGCAGCTTAGAAGGGGTTGGGACTGAAGCTTTCTTT.

The chain recombines TRBV20-1 with TRBJ2-7; 7 nucleotides match TRBD1. CDR1 DFQATT and CDR2 SNEGSKA come from the germline V gene (reference sequence). This CDR3 spans 15 amino acids. Trimming cost V 3 bases and J 7 bases; bases outside gene matches: 15. CDR3 residues: CSASGFRDRDVEQYF. The CDR3 bases are TGCAGTGCTAGTGGGTTCCGGGACAGAGACGTGGAGCAGTACTTC.

This chain uses TRBV9 with TRBJ1-6; the match to TRBD1 covers 9 bases. The CDR3 covers 15 residues. V dropped 3 bases and J dropped 11; count of bases not matched to a gene: 9. From germline, CDR1 is SGDLS and CDR2 YYNGEE. CDR3 in amino acids: CASSERTGVGAPLHF. The CDR3 coding sequence is TGTGCCAGCAGCGAGAGGACAGGGGTTGGTGCACCCCTCCACTTT.

The chain couples TRBV9 to TRBJ2-1; TRBD2 is a possible D gene (5 bases). CDR1 and CDR2 from the germline V gene are SGDLS and YYNGEE. V was cut by 4 bases and J by 6 bases, with 17 bases left in between. This CDR3 is 15 amino acids long. The CDR3 sequence is CASSPDSIPGNEQFF. The CDR3 region has the DNA TGTGCCAGCAGCCCGGACTCCATTCCCGGCAATGAGCAGTTCTTC.

The J gene is TRBJ1-4, the V gene TRBV7-9; D uncertain. This CDR3 contains 13 residues. V was trimmed by 5 bases and J by 6 bases, leaving 10 bases between them. Germline loops: CDR1 SEHNR, CDR2 FQNEAQ (reference sequence). The CDR3 loop reads CASSNIQYEKLFF. The CDR3 DNA sequence: TGTGCCAGCAGCAATATCCAGTATGAAAAACTGTTTTTT.

J is TRBJ1-1 and V is TRBV11-3; D is possibly TRBD1 (6 bases). Germline CDR1 and CDR2: SGHNT and YENEEA. V was pared by 5 bases and J by 7 bases, with 8 bases between. This CDR3 region has 11 residues. Here the CDR3 reads CASSKGDEAFF. The CDR3 DNA reads TGTGCCAGCAGCAAGGGGGATGAAGCTTTCTTT.

This clone was found once. The gene calls are TRBV5-4 and TRBJ2-5; 8 bases are a match to TRBD1. Germline V lookup: CDR1 SGHNT, CDR2 YYREEE (reference sequence). The CDR3 has 15 amino acids. V shed 4 bases and J 3 bases; nucleotides not matched to a gene: 8. DNA for the CDR3: TGTGCCAGCAGCATCGAGGACAGGGTAGAAGAGACCCAGTACTTC. This translates into CASSIEDRVEETQYF.

The rearrangement uses TRBV5-1 and TRBJ1-5, with D perhaps TRBD1 (6 bases). V lost 1 base and J 4 bases, leaving 12 bases between the germline ends. Germline V gives CDR1 SGHRS, CDR2 YFSETQ. CDR3 length: 15 residues. The CDR3 sequence: CASSLRGAGNQPQHF. DNA for the CDR3: TGCGCCAGCAGCTTGAGGGGGGCTGGGAATCAGCCCCAGCATTTT.